Detailed here is one T cell receptor (beta chain). This sample stems from a study of cytomegalovirus exposure and HLA in healthy donors. The CDR3 runs 14 residues. CDR1 LNHDA and CDR2 SQIVND come from the germline V gene (reference sequence). V gave up 5 bases and J gave up 2 bases; unmatched junction bases: 3. Amplification used 60 Vbeta primers and 13 Jbeta primers. Measured with immunoSEQ multiplex PCR; TCRdb has only the in-frame clones, and not every one. The data show some 150,000 clones, roughly four fifths seen once. The chain uses TRBV19 and TRBJ2-1, with 7 positions matching TRBD1. The source of this sequence is a man over 45 in good health and CMV-seropositive. Sequences were obtained from PBMCs. The CDR3 region has the DNA TGTGCCAGTAGTGTCCAGGGGGCCTACAATGAGCAGTTCTTC. This translates into CASSVQGAYNEQFF.